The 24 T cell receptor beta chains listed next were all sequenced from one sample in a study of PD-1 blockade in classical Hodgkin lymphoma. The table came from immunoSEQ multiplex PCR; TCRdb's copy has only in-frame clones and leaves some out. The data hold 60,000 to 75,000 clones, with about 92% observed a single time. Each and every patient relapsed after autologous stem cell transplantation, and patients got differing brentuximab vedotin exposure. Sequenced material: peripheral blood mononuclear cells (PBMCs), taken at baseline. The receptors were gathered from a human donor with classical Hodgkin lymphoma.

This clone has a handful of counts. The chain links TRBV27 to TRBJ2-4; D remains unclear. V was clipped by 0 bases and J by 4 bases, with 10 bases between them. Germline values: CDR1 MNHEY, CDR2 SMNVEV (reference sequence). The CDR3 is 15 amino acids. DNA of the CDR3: TGTGCCAGCAGTTTATCGAGCCAAGCAAAAAACATTCAGTACTTC. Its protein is CASSLSSQAKNIQYF.

CDR3 in amino acids: CASSQTGGRADTQYF. DNA for the CDR3: TGTGCCAGCAGCCAAACGGGAGGACGGGCAGATACGCAGTATTTT. The chain employs TRBV7-7 and TRBJ2-3, with 7 bases identical to TRBD2. CDR1 and CDR2 from the germline V gene are SSHAT and FNYEAQ (reference sequence). J lost 4 bases, V lost 5 bases, and 9 bases had no gene match. The CDR3 sequence is 15 residues long.

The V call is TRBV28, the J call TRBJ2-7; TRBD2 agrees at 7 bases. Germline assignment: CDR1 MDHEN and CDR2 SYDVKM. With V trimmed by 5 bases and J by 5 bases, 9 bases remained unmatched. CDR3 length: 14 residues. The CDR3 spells CASSNIGAGDEQYF. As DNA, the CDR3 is TGTGCCAGCAGTAACATCGGGGCGGGAGACGAGCAGTACTTC.

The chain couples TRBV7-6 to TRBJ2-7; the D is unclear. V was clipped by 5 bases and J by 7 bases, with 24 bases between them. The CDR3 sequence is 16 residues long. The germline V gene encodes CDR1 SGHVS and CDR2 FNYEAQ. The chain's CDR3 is CASSHLGGVSPWEQYF. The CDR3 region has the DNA TGTGCCAGCAGCCACCTAGGTGGGGTAAGCCCGTGGGAGCAGTACTTC.

CDR3 amino acids: CASSRGNTEAFF. CDR3 in DNA: TGTGCCAGCAGCAGGGGGAACACTGAAGCTTTCTTT. V gene TRBV27 combines with J gene TRBJ1-1; the D gene is possibly TRBD1 (6 bases). Germline CDR1 MNHEY, CDR2 SMNVEV (reference sequence). The CDR3 is 12 residues long. V lost 6 bases and J lost 1, with 6 bases in between.

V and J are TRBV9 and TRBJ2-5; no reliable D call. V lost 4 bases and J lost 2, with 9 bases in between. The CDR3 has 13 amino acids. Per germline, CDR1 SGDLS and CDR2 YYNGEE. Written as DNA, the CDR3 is TGTGCCAGCAGCCCCCGACTTCAAGAGACCCAGTACTTC. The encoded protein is CASSPRLQETQYF.

The CDR3 loop reads CASSWRLAGGMTYNEQFF. Here the CDR3 DNA reads TGTGCCAGCAGCTGGAGACTAGCGGGAGGGATGACCTACAATGAGCAGTTCTTC. V is TRBV7-9 and J is TRBJ2-1; 14 positions agree with TRBD2. Per germline, CDR1 SEHNR and CDR2 FQNEAQ (reference sequence). The CDR3 contains 18 residues. After removal of 4 bases from V and 2 bases from J, the junction contained 7 bases not matched to a gene.

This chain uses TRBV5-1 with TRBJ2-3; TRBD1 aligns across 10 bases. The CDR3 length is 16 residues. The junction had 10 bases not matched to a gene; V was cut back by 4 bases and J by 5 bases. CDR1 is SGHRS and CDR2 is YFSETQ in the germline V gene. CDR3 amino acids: CASSDLTGQGLDTQYF. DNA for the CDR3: TGCGCCAGCAGCGACCTTACGGGACAGGGGTTAGATACGCAGTATTTT.

CDR3 loop: CASSWTGGDQPQHF. DNA of the CDR3: TGTGCCAGCAGTTGGACAGGGGGGGATCAGCCCCAGCATTTT. The chain employs TRBV5-6 and TRBJ1-5; 10 bases fit TRBD1. The junction had 4 bases not matched to a gene; V was cut back by 5 bases and J by 5 bases. CDR1 and CDR2 from the germline V gene are SGHDT and YYEEEE. The CDR3 contains 14 residues.

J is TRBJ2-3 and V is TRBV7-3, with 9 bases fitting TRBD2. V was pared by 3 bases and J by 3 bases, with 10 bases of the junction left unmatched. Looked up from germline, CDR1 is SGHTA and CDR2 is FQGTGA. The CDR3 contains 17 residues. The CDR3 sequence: CASSLTSGNLGTDTQYF. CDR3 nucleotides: TGTGCCAGCAGCTTGACTAGCGGAAACTTAGGGACAGATACGCAGTATTTT.

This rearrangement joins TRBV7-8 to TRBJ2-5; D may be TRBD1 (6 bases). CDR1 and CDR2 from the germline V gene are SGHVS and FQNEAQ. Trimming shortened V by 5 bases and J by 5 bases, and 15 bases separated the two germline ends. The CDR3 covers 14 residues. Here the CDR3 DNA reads TGTGCCAGCAGCCCTAACAGGGTCGGGGAGACCCAGTACTTC. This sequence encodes CASSPNRVGETQYF. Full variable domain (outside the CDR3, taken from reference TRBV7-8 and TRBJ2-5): GAGVSQSPRYKVAKRGQDVALRCDPISGHVSLFWYQQALGQGPEFLTYFQNEAQLDKSGLPSDRFFAERPEGSVSTLKIQRTQQEDSAVYLCASSPNRVGETQYFGPGTRLLVL.

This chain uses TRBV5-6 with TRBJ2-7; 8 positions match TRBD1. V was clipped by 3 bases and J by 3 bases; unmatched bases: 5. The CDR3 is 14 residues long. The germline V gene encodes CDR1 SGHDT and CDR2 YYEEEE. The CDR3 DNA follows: TGTGCCAGCAGCTACGGGACAGGATACTACGAGCAGTACTTC. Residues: CASSYGTGYYEQYF.

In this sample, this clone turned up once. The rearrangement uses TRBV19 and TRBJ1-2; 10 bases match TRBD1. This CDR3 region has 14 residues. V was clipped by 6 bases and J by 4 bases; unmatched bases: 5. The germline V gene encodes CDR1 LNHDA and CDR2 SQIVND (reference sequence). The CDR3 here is CASSLGQGIYGYTF. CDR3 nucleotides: TGTGCCAGTAGCCTGGGACAGGGGATCTATGGCTACACCTTC.

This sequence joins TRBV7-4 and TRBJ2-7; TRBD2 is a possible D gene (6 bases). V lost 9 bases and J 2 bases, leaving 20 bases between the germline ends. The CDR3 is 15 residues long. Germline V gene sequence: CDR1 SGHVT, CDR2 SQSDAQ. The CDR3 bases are TGTGCCAGTGGCCCCCACCGACGCGGGACCTACGAGCAGTACTTC. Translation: CASGPHRRGTYEQYF.

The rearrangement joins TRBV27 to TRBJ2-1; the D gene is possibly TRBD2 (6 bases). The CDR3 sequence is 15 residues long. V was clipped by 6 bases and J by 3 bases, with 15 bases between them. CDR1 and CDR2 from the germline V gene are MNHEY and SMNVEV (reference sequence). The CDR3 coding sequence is TGTGCCAGCAGCCGGGACTCCGCCAACTACAATGAGCAGTTCTTC. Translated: CASSRDSANYNEQFF.

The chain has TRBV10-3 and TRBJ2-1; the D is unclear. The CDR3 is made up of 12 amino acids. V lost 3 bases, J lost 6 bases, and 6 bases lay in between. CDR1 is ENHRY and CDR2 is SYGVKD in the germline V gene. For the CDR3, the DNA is TGTGCCATCAGTGAAGTTCTCAATGAGCAGTTCTTC. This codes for CAISEVLNEQFF.

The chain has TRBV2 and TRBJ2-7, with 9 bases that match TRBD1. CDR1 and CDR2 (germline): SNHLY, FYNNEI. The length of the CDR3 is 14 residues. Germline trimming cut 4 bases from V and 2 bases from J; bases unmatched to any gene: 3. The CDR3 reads CASSVDRGTYEQYF. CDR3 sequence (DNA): TGTGCCAGCAGTGTAGACAGGGGGACCTACGAGCAGTACTTC.

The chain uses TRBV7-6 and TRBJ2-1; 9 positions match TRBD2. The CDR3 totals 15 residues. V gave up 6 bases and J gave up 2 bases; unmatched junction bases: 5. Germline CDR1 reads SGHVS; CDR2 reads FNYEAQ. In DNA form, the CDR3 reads TGTGCCAGCAGACCGAGCGGGGGGACCTACAATGAGCAGTTCTTC. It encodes CASRPSGGTYNEQFF.

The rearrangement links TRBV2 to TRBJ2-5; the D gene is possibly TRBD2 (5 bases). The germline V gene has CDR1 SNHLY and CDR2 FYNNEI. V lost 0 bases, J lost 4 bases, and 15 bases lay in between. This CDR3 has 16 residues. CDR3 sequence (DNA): TGTGCCAGCAGTGAAGCGTTAGTTGGTGCGGGAGAGACCCAGTACTTC. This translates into CASSEALVGAGETQYF.

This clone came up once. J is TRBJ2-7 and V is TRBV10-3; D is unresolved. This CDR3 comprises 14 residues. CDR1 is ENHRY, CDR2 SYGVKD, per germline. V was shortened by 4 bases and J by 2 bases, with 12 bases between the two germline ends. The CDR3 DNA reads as TGTGCCATCAGTGCTGATGAAGGGCCCTACGAGCAGTACTTC. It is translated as CAISADEGPYEQYF.

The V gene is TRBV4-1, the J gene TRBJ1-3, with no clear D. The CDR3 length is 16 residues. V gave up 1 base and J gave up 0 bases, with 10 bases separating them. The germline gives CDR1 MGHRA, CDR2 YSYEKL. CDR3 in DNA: TGCGCCAGCAGCCAAGTCGGCACAAGCTCTGGAAACACCATATATTTT. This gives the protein CASSQVGTSSGNTIYF.

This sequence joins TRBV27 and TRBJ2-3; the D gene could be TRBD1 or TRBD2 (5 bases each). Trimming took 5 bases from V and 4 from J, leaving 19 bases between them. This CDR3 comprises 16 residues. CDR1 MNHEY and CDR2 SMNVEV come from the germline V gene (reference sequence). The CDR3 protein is CASSDTPGPFPDTQYF. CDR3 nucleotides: TGTGCCAGCAGTGACACCCCGGGACCCTTCCCAGATACGCAGTATTTT.

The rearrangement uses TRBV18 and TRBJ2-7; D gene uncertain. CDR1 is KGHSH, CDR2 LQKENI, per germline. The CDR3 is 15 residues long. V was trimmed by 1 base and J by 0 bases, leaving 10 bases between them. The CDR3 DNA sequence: TGTGCCAGCTCACCACTTACGGTGGCCTCCTACGAGCAGTACTTC. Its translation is CASSPLTVASYEQYF. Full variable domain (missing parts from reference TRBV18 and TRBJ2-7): NAGVMQNPRHLVRRRGQEARLRCSPMKGHSHVYWYRQLPEEGLKFMVYLQKENIIDESGMPKERFSAEFPKEGPSILRIQQVVRGDSAAYFCASSPLTVASYEQYFGPGTRLTVT.

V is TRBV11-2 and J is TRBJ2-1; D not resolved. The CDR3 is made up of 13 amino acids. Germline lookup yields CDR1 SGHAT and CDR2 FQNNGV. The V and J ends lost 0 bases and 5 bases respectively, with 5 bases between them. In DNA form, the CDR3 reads TGTGCCAGCAGCTTAGATTATCACAATGAGCAGTTCTTC. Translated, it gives CASSLDYHNEQFF.